This T cell receptor beta chain appears in the sequencing data of a study of blood T cell repertoires in COVID-19. Study in general: The United States, Italy and Spain were the sources of the acute and convalescent COVID-19 samples.

In the study's own analysis: Researchers report that nucleated cell counts were estimated from reference gene primer amplification. TCRdb's copy holds only in-frame clones and misses some; the assay was immunoSEQ multiplex PCR. V, J and clone size are those of that table, while D and trimming were read from the DNA. This table has about 150,000 clones, more than 75% appearing once. CDR1 is SGDLS and CDR2 is YYNGEE in the germline V gene. The trim removed 1 base at V and 2 bases at J, leaving 4 bases unmatched. The CDR3 has 15 amino acids. The sample consisted of peripheral blood. The source of this sequence is a man aged 55 to 70 with active or convalescent COVID-19. This sequence joins TRBV9 and TRBJ1-2; 8 bases fit TRBD1. The CDR3: CASSVRQGLNYGYTF. CDR3 sequence (DNA): TGTGCCAGCAGCGTAAGACAGGGGTTGAACTATGGCTACACCTTC. The full variable domain, in which reference TRBV9 and TRBJ1-2 provide the parts outside the CDR3, is DSGVTQTPKHLITATGQRVTLRCSPRSGDLSVYWYQQSLDQGLQFLIQYYNGEERAKGNILERFSAQQFPDLHSELNLSSLELGDSALYFCASSVRQGLNYGYTFGSGTRLTVV.